The 20 T cell receptor beta chains in this list originate from one sample, sequenced in a study of T cell changes during pregnancy in multiple sclerosis. Only in-frame clones appear in the TCRdb table, and some are missing; sequencing was by immunoSEQ multiplex PCR. This repertoire shows around 100,000 clones, 92% found once; its top ten account for about 0.89%. The source was peripheral blood, collected after pregnancy. The receptors derive from a female donor with multiple sclerosis, enrolled in a pregnancy study.

The V call is TRBV4-1, the J call TRBJ1-4; D not certain. The CDR3 length is 14 residues. Per the germline V gene, CDR1 is MGHRA and CDR2 is YSYEKL. The V gene lost 0 bases and the J gene lost 6 bases, with 8 bases spanning the gap. In DNA form, the CDR3 reads TGCGCCAGCAGCCAAGAGAGGGTAGATGAAAAACTGTTTTTT. Protein: CASSQERVDEKLFF.

The chain uses TRBV15 and TRBJ2-1; 8 bases line up with TRBD1. Germline V CDR1 and CDR2: LNHNV, YYDKDF (reference sequence). With V trimmed by 0 bases and J by 9 bases, 4 bases remained unmatched. This CDR3 comprises 14 residues. The CDR3 coding sequence is TGTGCCACCAGCAGAGATCCACAGGGGGGTGAGCAGTTCTTC. The encoded protein is CATSRDPQGGEQFF.

The chain is built from TRBV7-9 and TRBJ1-3; 8 bases agree with TRBD1. The J segment lost 0 bases and the V segment lost 3 bases, leaving 4 bases of the junction unmatched. The CDR3 is made up of 16 amino acids. Germline lookup yields CDR1 SEHNR and CDR2 FQNEAQ (reference sequence). The CDR3 is CASSFGTGASGNTIYF. The CDR3 nucleotides are TGTGCCAGCAGCTTCGGGACAGGCGCCTCTGGAAACACCATATATTTT.

The V and J genes are TRBV10-3 and TRBJ1-4; TRBD1 matches 9 bases. Unmatched junction bases numbered 7, after V lost 0 bases and J lost 2 bases. Germline V lookup: CDR1 ENHRY, CDR2 SYGVKD. The CDR3 contains 18 residues. CDR3 residues: CAISESIIQGATNEKLFF. CDR3 sequence (DNA): TGTGCCATCAGTGAGTCGATTATACAGGGGGCTACTAATGAAAAACTGTTTTTT.

The rearrangement links TRBV9 to TRBJ1-2, with unresolved D. This CDR3 region has 15 residues. V was cut by 1 base and J by 4 bases, with 14 bases left in between. Germline V lookup: CDR1 SGDLS, CDR2 YYNGEE. DNA for the CDR3: TGTGCCAGCAGCGTAACCCTTGCGTCCTTCTATGGCTACACCTTC. Its translation is CASSVTLASFYGYTF.

The chain uses TRBV4-3 and TRBJ2-5; no definite D call. The V end lost 4 bases, the J end lost 2 bases, and 14 bases lay between the germline ends. Germline V gene lookup returns CDR1 LGHNA and CDR2 YSLEER. The CDR3 length is 15 residues. As DNA, the CDR3 is TGCGCCAGCAGCCCGCGCCTAGGAAGACAAGAGACCCAGTACTTC. It yields the protein CASSPRLGRQETQYF.

The genes are TRBV29-1 and TRBJ2-2, with D possibly being TRBD1 (5 bases). V dropped 3 bases and J dropped 9 bases, with 26 bases sitting between them. Per germline, CDR1 SQVTM and CDR2 ANQGSEA. The CDR3 runs to 17 residues. The CDR3 DNA follows: TGCAGCGTTGATTCGGCAGGGTATGGTGGTGCAGCGCGGGAGCTGTTTTTT. Its protein is CSVDSAGYGGAARELFF.

This clone was detected only once. The chain employs TRBV4-2 and TRBJ2-1; TRBD2 agrees at 8 bases. After removal of 1 base from V and 9 bases from J, the junction contained 2 bases not matched to a gene. The germline V gene has CDR1 LGHNA and CDR2 YNFKEQ. The CDR3 covers 13 residues. The CDR3 sequence: CASSQAAGGEQFF. In DNA, the CDR3 is TGTGCCAGCAGCCAAGCCGCGGGGGGTGAGCAGTTCTTC.

The J gene is TRBJ1-3, the V gene TRBV30; D perhaps matches TRBD1 (6 bases). The CDR3 is 12 amino acids. Trimming removed 4 bases from V and 3 bases from J, with 7 bases in between. CDR1 and CDR2 from the germline V gene are GTSNPN and SVGIG (reference sequence). The CDR3 DNA reads as TGTGCCTGGACAGGGGATGGAAACACCATATATTTT. This encodes CAWTGDGNTIYF.

The CDR3 sequence: CASSVTGINTEAFF. DNA for the CDR3: TGTGCCAGCAGCGTGACAGGGATAAACACTGAAGCTTTCTTT. V and J are TRBV9 and TRBJ1-1; 7 nucleotides line up with TRBD1. Germline assignment: CDR1 SGDLS and CDR2 YYNGEE. The V gene end was trimmed by 2 bases and the J gene end by 2 bases; junction bases not matched to a gene: 3. CDR3 length: 14 residues.

This rearrangement joins TRBV9 to TRBJ2-7; 7 bases match TRBD2. Germline CDR1 and CDR2: SGDLS and YYNGEE. The CDR3 contains 15 residues. The ends lost 0 bases at V and 3 bases at J; junction bases unmatched: 6. The CDR3 sequence is CASSVGSGGGYEQYF. In nucleotides, the CDR3 is TGTGCCAGCAGCGTAGGAAGTGGCGGGGGCTACGAGCAGTACTTC.

This chain connects TRBV4-1 to TRBJ2-1; 12 bases map to TRBD2. The CDR3 has 14 amino acids. Trimming removed 0 bases from V and 14 bases from J; junction bases left unmatched: 5. Germline-derived CDR1 and CDR2 are MGHRA and YSYEKL. CDR3 amino acids: CASSQETSGGGEFF. CDR3 DNA sequence: TGCGCCAGCAGCCAAGAGACTAGCGGGGGTGGTGAGTTCTTC.

The chain employs TRBV7-9 and TRBJ1-4; D unresolved. The germline CDR1 and CDR2 sequences are SEHNR and FQNEAQ (reference sequence). The CDR3 sequence is 13 residues long. Trimming pared 4 bases from V and 8 bases from J, leaving 11 bases between. CDR3 in DNA: TGTGCCAGCAGCTACGGACTGCTCGAAAAACTGTTTTTT. Translating gives CASSYGLLEKLFF. Full variable domain (missing parts from reference TRBV7-9 and TRBJ1-4): DTGVSQNPRHKITKRGQNVTFRCDPISEHNRLYWYRQTLGQGPEFLTYFQNEAQLEKSRLLSDRFSAERPKGSFSTLEIQRTEQGDSAMYLCASSYGLLEKLFFGSGTQLSVL.

This chain links TRBV4-3 with TRBJ2-5, with a tentative D call TRBD1 (6 bases). Germline V gene data show CDR1 as LGHNA and CDR2 as YSLEER. V was cut by 4 bases and J by 1 base, with 19 bases left in between. This CDR3 has 17 amino acids. The CDR3 sequence: CASSPGVVGGLQETQYF. The CDR3 coding sequence is TGCGCCAGCAGCCCTGGGGTGGTTGGGGGCCTCCAAGAGACCCAGTACTTC.

The V gene is TRBV6-1, the J gene TRBJ2-1, with 11 bases identical to TRBD2. The J segment lost 4 bases and the V segment lost 2 bases, leaving 1 base of the junction unmatched. CDR3 size: 15 residues. Germline CDR1 and CDR2: MNHNS and SASEGT. For the CDR3, the DNA is TGTGCCAGCAGTGAACCTAGCGGGGGGTACAATGAGCAGTTCTTC. It is translated as CASSEPSGGYNEQFF.

The V gene is TRBV18, the J gene TRBJ2-5; D not certain. V dropped 3 bases and J dropped 5 bases, with 7 bases sitting between them. This CDR3 is 12 amino acids long. Germline V gene data show CDR1 as KGHSH and CDR2 as LQKENI. CDR3 nucleotides: TGTGCCAGCTCACCTGGCCCGGAGACCCAGTACTTC. This gives the protein CASSPGPETQYF.

The chain recombines TRBV28 with TRBJ2-7, with D perhaps TRBD2 (6 bases). The germline CDR1 and CDR2 sequences are MDHEN and SYDVKM. This CDR3 has 15 amino acids. V was clipped by 3 bases and J by 2 bases, with 14 bases between them. The CDR3: CASSFLAERTYEQYF. Written as DNA, the CDR3 is TGTGCCAGCAGTTTTTTAGCGGAGAGGACCTACGAGCAGTACTTC.

The rearrangement joins TRBV11-2 to TRBJ2-2, with 8 bases identical to TRBD1. Germline V gene sequence: CDR1 SGHAT, CDR2 FQNNGV. The CDR3 has 16 residues. The V and J ends lost 1 base and 2 bases, in that order; junction bases with no gene match: 3. CDR3 DNA sequence: TGTGCCAGCAGCTTAGTGACAGGGGTCAACACCGGGGAGCTGTTTTTT. Protein product: CASSLVTGVNTGELFF.

The CDR3 nucleotides are TGTGCCAGCAGCTTAGGACTAGCGGGAGGTTACGAGCAGTACTTC. It encodes CASSLGLAGGYEQYF. V usage is TRBV11-2 and J usage is TRBJ2-7; TRBD2 agrees at 13 bases. The CDR3 has 15 residues. Germline V gene sequence: CDR1 SGHAT, CDR2 FQNNGV. Trimming cost V 1 base and J 4 bases; bases outside gene matches: 1. Using reference TRBV11-2 and TRBJ2-7 for the parts outside the CDR3, the full variable domain is EAGVAQSPRYKIIEKRQSVAFWCNPISGHATLYWYQQILGQGPKLLIQFQNNGVVDDSQLPKDRFSAERLKGVDSTLKIQPAKLEDSAVYLCASSLGLAGGYEQYFGPGTRLTVT.

There are a few counts of this clone. This chain links TRBV30 with TRBJ1-1, with D unclear. With 4 bases removed from V and 5 bases from J, the gap between germline ends came to 8 bases. Looked up from germline, CDR1 is GTSNPN and CDR2 is SVGIG (reference sequence). This CDR3 is built from 11 residues. The CDR3 spells CAWTGRTEAFF. The CDR3 DNA sequence: TGTGCCTGGACGGGAAGGACTGAAGCTTTCTTT.